This T cell receptor (beta chain) originates from a study of blood T cell repertoires in COVID-19. Study-wide context: Material from acute and convalescent COVID-19 was sourced from the United States, Italy and Spain.

How the authors handled the data: Estimates of nucleated cell counts were drawn from the amplification of reference gene primers. Produced via immunoSEQ multiplex PCR; TCRdb's table is partial and in-frame only. That table gives V, J and clone size, and the DNA gave D and trimming. The sample holds around 200,000 clones, under 90% seen once. CDR3 length: 16 amino acids. The germline gives CDR1 SNHLY, CDR2 FYNNEI. V lost 2 bases and J 6 bases, leaving 16 bases between the germline ends. Input material: peripheral blood. The chain couples TRBV2 to TRBJ2-2, with D maybe TRBD1 (6 bases). The receptor was derived from a woman between 40 and 50 years old with active or convalescent COVID-19. The CDR3, as DNA: TGTGCCAGCAGTGAAAACCCTACAGGGATCCCCGGGGAGCTGTTTTTT. Its protein is CASSENPTGIPGELFF.